Each of the 20 T cell receptor beta chains below was sequenced from the same sample in a study of hypomethylating agent response in myelodysplastic syndrome. The table came from immunoSEQ multiplex PCR; TCRdb's copy has only in-frame clones and leaves some out. The sample has about 7,200 clones; 70% to 90% are singletons. Here the sequenced sample was bone marrow, taken before or after starting hypomethylating agent treatment for myelodysplastic syndrome (not recorded which). These receptors were taken from a human donor with myelodysplastic syndrome.

The chain couples TRBV11-2 to TRBJ1-1; D remains unclear. The V and J ends lost 5 bases and 0 bases respectively, with 13 bases between them. The germline V gene encodes CDR1 SGHAT and CDR2 FQNNGV. The CDR3 totals 15 residues. CDR3 sequence: CASSAGGRLNTEAFF. The CDR3 DNA reads TGTGCCAGCAGCGCAGGCGGACGGCTGAACACTGAAGCTTTCTTT.

The gene calls are TRBV19 and TRBJ1-2; 8 positions agree with TRBD1. The CDR3 contains 15 residues. Germline CDR1 LNHDA, CDR2 SQIVND (reference sequence). J was trimmed by 3 bases and V by 6 bases; bases with no gene match: 9. The CDR3 region is CASRDGQGGHYGYTF. DNA of the CDR3: TGTGCCAGTAGGGACGGACAGGGAGGTCACTATGGCTACACCTTC.

The chain couples TRBV27 to TRBJ1-2; 7 nucleotides agree with TRBD1. The CDR3 contains 16 residues. J was trimmed by 4 bases and V by 6 bases; bases with no gene match: 14. Germline loops: CDR1 MNHEY, CDR2 SMNVEV (reference sequence). CDR3 in amino acids: CASSDNLGGGGYGYTF. CDR3 in DNA: TGTGCCAGCAGCGATAATTTAGGGGGCGGGGGCTATGGCTACACCTTC.

This chain connects TRBV4-1 to TRBJ2-3, with D unclear. The germline V and J ends were trimmed by 0 bases and 7 bases, with 14 bases remaining between them. The CDR3 contains 15 residues. The germline CDR1 and CDR2 sequences are MGHRA and YSYEKL. As DNA, the CDR3 is TGCGCCAGCAGCCAAGATATGATCTTTGGGAATACGCAGTATTTT. Its protein is CASSQDMIFGNTQYF.

The chain links TRBV4-3 to TRBJ1-6; 7 bases line up with TRBD1. V lost 4 bases to trimming and J lost 0 bases; unmatched junction nucleotides: 9. CDR3 length: 18 amino acids. Germline V gene data show CDR1 as LGHNA and CDR2 as YSLEER. The CDR3 protein is CASSLTTGIPSYNSPLHF. CDR3 sequence (DNA): TGCGCCAGCAGCCTAACGACAGGGATCCCCTCCTATAATTCACCCCTCCACTTT.

The CDR3 spells CASSRGQGVQETQYF. The CDR3 DNA reads TGTGCCAGCAGCCGCGGACAGGGAGTCCAAGAGACCCAGTACTTC. V is TRBV5-4 and J is TRBJ2-5, with 8 bases matching TRBD1. Trimming removed 4 bases from V and 1 base from J; junction bases left unmatched: 6. This CDR3 is 15 amino acids long. In germline, CDR1 is SGHNT, CDR2 YYREEE (reference sequence).

The chain links TRBV7-9 to TRBJ1-1, with no clear D. This CDR3 region has 12 residues. Trimming pared 0 bases from V and 5 bases from J, leaving 4 bases between. CDR1 and CDR2 from the germline V gene are SEHNR and FQNEAQ (reference sequence). CDR3 residues: CASSLAGTEAFF. CDR3 bases: TGTGCCAGCAGCTTAGCTGGGACTGAAGCTTTCTTT.

The chain is built from TRBV19 and TRBJ2-1; 8 positions match TRBD2. Germline loops: CDR1 LNHDA, CDR2 SQIVND (reference sequence). CDR3 size: 14 residues. With 7 bases clipped from V and 5 bases from J, the junction kept 7 bases outside the gene matches. DNA for the CDR3: TGTGCCAGTACGGGCGGGGGGCCACACAATGAGCAGTTCTTC. It yields the protein CASTGGGPHNEQFF.

The CDR3 DNA sequence: TGTGCCAGCAGCCCCCCACGGGGGGACTCCTACAATGAGCAGTTCTTC. It is translated as CASSPPRGDSYNEQFF. This sequence joins TRBV7-9 and TRBJ2-1; 7 bases are a match to TRBD2. This CDR3 is built from 16 residues. V shed 5 bases, J shed 0 bases, and the junction held 7 bases outside the gene matches. Per germline, CDR1 SEHNR and CDR2 FQNEAQ (reference sequence). The whole variable domain, filled in from reference TRBV7-9 and TRBJ2-1, reads DTGVSQNPRHKITKRGQNVTFRCDPISEHNRLYWYRQTLGQGPEFLTYFQNEAQLEKSRLLSDRFSAERPKGSFSTLEIQRTEQGDSAMYLCASSPPRGDSYNEQFFGPGTRLTVL.

The V and J genes are TRBV21-1 and TRBJ1-6. TRBV21-1 represents a pseudogene. CDR3 size: 17 residues. CDR3 nucleotides: TGTGCCAGCACCCAAAGGGGGAGGGGACAGTATAATTCACCCCTCCACTTT. Translated, it gives CASTQRGRGQYNSPLHF.

This chain links TRBV5-1 with TRBJ1-2; TRBD1 matches 9 bases. Germline assignment: CDR1 SGHRS and CDR2 YFSETQ. Trimming at V came to 1 base and at J to 8 bases, leaving 12 bases not matched to a gene. This CDR3 spans 16 amino acids. The CDR3 reads CASSLRLGTGIEGYTF. The CDR3 region has the DNA TGCGCCAGCAGCTTGAGGTTGGGGACAGGGATAGAAGGCTACACCTTC.

V gene TRBV7-2 combines with J gene TRBJ2-2; TRBD2 matches 15 bases. Trimming took 7 bases from V and 1 from J; bases not matched to a gene: 4. The CDR3 loop spans 17 amino acids. Germline CDR1 is SGHTA and CDR2 is FQGNSA. This CDR3 reads CASKGLAGGLNTGELFF. CDR3 nucleotide sequence: TGTGCCAGCAAGGGACTAGCGGGGGGCCTGAACACCGGGGAGCTGTTTTTT.

V and J are TRBV30 and TRBJ1-4; 10 nucleotides align to TRBD1. The CDR3 has 13 residues. Germline trimming cut 2 bases from V and 8 bases from J; bases unmatched to any gene: 2. In germline, CDR1 is GTSNPN, CDR2 SVGIG (reference sequence). The CDR3 sequence is CAWSRQGAEKLFF. DNA of the CDR3: TGTGCCTGGAGTCGACAGGGGGCGGAAAAACTGTTTTTT.

The genes are TRBV5-1 and TRBJ1-1; tentatively, D is TRBD1 (5 bases). V was shortened by 4 bases and J by 4 bases, with 11 bases between the two germline ends. The germline gives CDR1 SGHRS, CDR2 YFSETQ. The CDR3 sequence is 13 residues long. The CDR3 bases are TGCGCCAGCAGCCCCGGGGGGGGCACTGAAGCTTTCTTT. This translates into CASSPGGGTEAFF.

In its sample, this clone was seen once. The genes are TRBV30 and TRBJ1-2; D is perhaps TRBD1 (6 bases). Germline V gene sequence: CDR1 GTSNPN, CDR2 SVGIG (reference sequence). V lost 4 bases and J 1 base, leaving 16 bases between the germline ends. This CDR3 has 15 residues. DNA of the CDR3: TGTGCCTGGATGGACAGATACTATTTTAACTATGGCTACACCTTC. Translating it yields CAWMDRYYFNYGYTF.

The genes are TRBV19 and TRBJ2-3, with D perhaps assigned TRBD1 or TRBD2 (5 bases each). This CDR3 region has 16 residues. Between the trimmed V and J ends, which lost 5 bases and 0 bases, there was a span of 15 bases. In germline, CDR1 is LNHDA, CDR2 SQIVND (reference sequence). CDR3 sequence reads: CASSPPGTSSTDTQYF. The CDR3 nucleotides are TGTGCCAGTAGTCCCCCCGGGACGTCTAGCACAGATACGCAGTATTTT.

This clone was observed a few times. This chain connects TRBV12-5 to TRBJ1-2; D is perhaps TRBD1 (6 bases). Germline V gene data show CDR1 as LGHNT and CDR2 as FRNRAP. This CDR3 is 11 amino acids long. V was pared by 4 bases and J by 7 bases, with 7 bases between. The CDR3 loop reads CASGSRGGYTF. The DNA of the CDR3 is TGTGCTAGTGGTTCCAGGGGTGGCTACACCTTC.

The chain combines TRBV14 with TRBJ2-5; no definite D call. The V and J ends lost 0 bases and 5 bases respectively, with 19 bases between them. This CDR3 has 17 amino acids. The germline V gene encodes CDR1 SGHDN and CDR2 FVKESK. The CDR3 nucleotides are TGTGCCAGCAGCCAAGATCATTTACGGGTAGAGTTGGAGACCCAGTACTTC. Translated: CASSQDHLRVELETQYF.

The chain employs TRBV5-1 and TRBJ2-2; D is unresolved. This CDR3 contains 14 residues. Germline-derived CDR1 and CDR2 are SGHRS and YFSETQ. V lost 4 bases to trimming and J lost 0 bases, with 7 bases between them. This CDR3 reads CASSVGPNTGELFF. The CDR3 bases are TGCGCCAGCAGCGTCGGACCGAACACCGGGGAGCTGTTTTTT. The full variable domain, its missing parts supplied by reference TRBV5-1 and TRBJ2-2, is KAGVTQTPRYLIKTRGQQVTLSCSPISGHRSVSWYQQTPGQGLQFLFEYFSETQRNKGNFPGRFSGRQFSNSRSEMNVSTLELGDSALYLCASSVGPNTGELFFGEGSRLTVL.

The V and J genes are TRBV7-2 and TRBJ2-4; tentative D call: TRBD2 (6 bases). The CDR3 is made up of 14 amino acids. Per the germline V gene, CDR1 is SGHTA and CDR2 is FQGNSA. V lost 5 bases, J lost 1 base, and 9 bases lay in between. This chain's CDR3 is CASSPRGAKNIQYF. For the CDR3, the DNA is TGTGCCAGCAGCCCACGGGGGGCCAAAAACATTCAGTACTTC.